Shown below are 32 T cell receptor beta chains from a single sample sequenced in a study of T-cell memory formation after mild COVID-19 (dated by TCRdb to about 2021). Library construction relied on 5' RACE. Data came from an Illumina NovaSeq 6000. TCRdb reworked the public reads: Q25 trimming with fastp, MiXCR clone assembly, productive beta chains retained. Rows with one shared CDR3 protein collapse into an entry with the most common genes and DNA. This sample gives hundreds of thousands of distinct CDR3 sequences in total; under 25% of them show up just once. 13% of the sample comes from the top ten. The specimen was PBMCs or a T cell subset sorted from them (not recorded which). Receptors were obtained from an adult woman who had mild COVID-19 (a few samples of this study predate the infection). The sample titles of this study are shuffled in the database, so cell type and time point are left out; the donor was told from shared clones.

Only a few counts were recorded for this clonotype. The chain recombines TRBV6-2 or TRBV6-3 with TRBJ2-2, with D unclear. CDR1 is MNHEY, CDR2 SVGEGT, per germline. Trimming took off 6 bases at V and 4 bases at J, with 6 bases between the two ends. The CDR3 contains 12 residues. This CDR3 is CASSQTTGELFF. DNA for the CDR3: TGTGCCAGCAGCCAAACCACCGGGGAGCTGTTTTTT.

This clonotype was detected many times. This chain connects TRBV18 to TRBJ2-3; D remains ambiguous. The CDR3 is 11 residues long. In germline, CDR1 is KGHSH, CDR2 LQKENI. V gave up 8 bases and J gave up 6 bases, with 9 bases separating them. The DNA for the CDR3 is TGTGCCAGCAGCCCCCGTGATACGCAGTATTTT. Encoded protein: CASSPRDTQYF.

This chain uses TRBV13 with TRBJ2-1, with TRBD2 as a possible D gene (7 bases). This CDR3 region has 15 residues. Germline V gene data show CDR1 as PRHDT and CDR2 as FYEKMQ (reference sequence). V lost 7 bases and J 7 bases, leaving 20 bases between the germline ends. The CDR3 DNA follows: TGTGCCAGCATCCGGCGGGGGCATTGGCAAAATGAGCAGTTCTTC. Its protein is CASIRRGHWQNEQFF.

This clonotype occurred a few times. The CDR3 DNA is TGTGCCAGCAGCTTTACAGGGGGCAGTAGCACTGAAGCTTTCTTT. Translated, it gives CASSFTGGSSTEAFF. This chain uses TRBV7-9 with TRBJ1-1, with 9 nucleotides matching TRBD1. The germline CDR1 and CDR2 sequences are SEHNR and FQNEAQ (reference sequence). There are 15 residues in the CDR3. The V and J ends lost 3 bases and 4 bases, in that order; junction bases with no gene match: 6.

This clonotype has at least ten counts. The genes are TRBV12-3 or TRBV12-4 and TRBJ2-7; D may be TRBD1 (6 bases). The CDR3 runs 14 residues. V lost 6 bases, J lost 0 bases, and 12 bases lay in between. The CDR3 sequence is CASSLTGSSYEQYF. CDR3 DNA: TGTGCCAGCAGCTTAACAGGGAGCTCCTACGAGCAGTACTTC.

This chain uses TRBV20-1 with TRBJ2-3; possibly TRBD2 for D (7 bases). Germline assignment: CDR1 DFQATT and CDR2 SNEGSKA (reference sequence). The CDR3 contains 14 residues. Trimming removed 4 bases from V and 0 bases from J, with 11 bases in between. The CDR3 coding sequence is TGCAGTGCTACTAGGGGGGGGAGCACAGATACGCAGTATTTT. Residues: CSATRGGSTDTQYF.

This clonotype has just a few counts. This chain joins TRBV4-2 and TRBJ2-3; D possibly corresponds to TRBD1 (6 bases). CDR1 is LGHNA and CDR2 is YNFKEQ in the germline V gene. The CDR3 is 14 amino acids. V was clipped by 5 bases and J by 6 bases, with 15 bases between them. The CDR3 DNA sequence: TGTGCCAGCAGCGAGGGGGATCGGCAGGATACGCAGTATTTT. Protein product: CASSEGDRQDTQYF.

This clonotype was seen more than once but under ten times. This chain joins TRBV12-3 or TRBV12-4 and TRBJ2-3; TRBD2 matches 12 bases. CDR3 length: 15 residues. The ends lost 6 bases at V and 5 bases at J; junction bases unmatched: 6. CDR3 sequence (DNA): TGTGCCAGCAGGATGACTAGCGGGAGTGGAGATACGCAGTATTTT. Amino acids: CASRMTSGSGDTQYF.

This clonotype has more than one count but fewer than ten. This sequence joins TRBV20-1 and TRBJ1-1; D remains ambiguous. CDR1 and CDR2 from the germline V gene are DFQATT and SNEGSKA (reference sequence). This CDR3 region has 14 residues. V lost 8 bases and J 3 bases, leaving 19 bases between the germline ends. The CDR3 region is CSLPSVLTDTEAFF. The CDR3 nucleotides are TGCAGTCTTCCTAGTGTCTTAACGGACACTGAAGCTTTCTTT.

The rearrangement joins TRBV20-1 to TRBJ1-1; D ambiguous. This CDR3 has 16 amino acids. Germline V gives CDR1 DFQATT, CDR2 SNEGSKA (reference sequence). Trimming removed 1 base from V and 0 bases from J, with 15 bases in between. The CDR3 bases are TGCAGTGCTAGAGGGCACATCCACTTGATGAACACTGAAGCTTTCTTT. Amino acid sequence: CSARGHIHLMNTEAFF.

This chain links TRBV5-1 with TRBJ1-2; 7 nucleotides match TRBD1. The trim removed 0 bases at V and 4 bases at J, leaving 6 bases unmatched. The CDR3 consists of 15 residues. CDR1 is SGHRS, CDR2 YFSETQ, per germline. DNA of the CDR3: TGCGCCAGCAGCTTGGCCCCGGGGACAGCCTATGGCTACACCTTC. Its translation: CASSLAPGTAYGYTF.

The chain joins TRBV12-3 or TRBV12-4 to TRBJ2-1; D unresolved. Trimming removed 3 bases from V and 9 bases from J, with 6 bases in between. This CDR3 has 11 amino acids. The CDR3, as DNA: TGTGCCAGCAGTTTCCCCGGTGAGCAGTTCTTC. It translates to CASSFPGEQFF.

This clonotype was counted a few times. The V gene is TRBV9, the J gene TRBJ1-1, with TRBD1 as a possible D gene (5 bases). Deletions cut 0 bases from V and 5 bases from J, with 23 bases between. The length of the CDR3 is 18 residues. Germline values: CDR1 SGDLS, CDR2 YYNGEE. In DNA, the CDR3 is TGTGCCAGCAGCGTAGGGGAAGGCAGGTGGCTTTCAGGGACTGAAGCTTTCTTT. The encoded protein is CASSVGEGRWLSGTEAFF.

The V call is TRBV6-1, the J call TRBJ2-2; possible D gene TRBD1, 6 bases. Trimming cost V 10 bases and J 5 bases, with 20 bases left between them. CDR3 length equals 15 residues. Germline lookup yields CDR1 MNHNS and CDR2 SASEGT. The CDR3 reads CATALLSRGTGELFF. The CDR3 DNA sequence: TGTGCCACCGCCCTACTTTCCAGGGGAACCGGGGAGCTGTTTTTT.

This clonotype was observed a few times. V gene TRBV12-3 or TRBV12-4 combines with J gene TRBJ2-3; 9 positions match TRBD2. The V gene end was trimmed by 2 bases and the J gene end by 4 bases; junction bases not matched to a gene: 13. The CDR3 runs to 18 residues. The CDR3 DNA is TGTGCCAGCAGTTTATTGAGGCTTAGCGGGGGCGTTCCAGATACGCAGTATTTT. This encodes CASSLLRLSGGVPDTQYF.

A few counts support this clonotype. The genes are TRBV30 and TRBJ2-1; 7 nucleotides align to TRBD1. Losses at the gene ends were 3 bases for V and 4 bases for J; bases not matched to a gene: 6. There are 14 residues in the CDR3. Germline CDR1 is GTSNPN and CDR2 is SVGIG (reference sequence). The CDR3 DNA follows: TGTGCCTGGAGCAAAGGGGGCGCATACAATGAGCAGTTCTTC. Amino acids: CAWSKGGAYNEQFF.

The V call is TRBV7-9, the J call TRBJ2-7; 11 bases line up with TRBD2. Germline V gives CDR1 SEHNR, CDR2 FQNEAQ (reference sequence). The CDR3 is 15 amino acids. Trimming cost V 0 bases and J 3 bases; bases outside gene matches: 1. This CDR3 reads CASSLATSGSYEQYF. Here the CDR3 DNA reads TGTGCCAGCAGCTTAGCCACTAGCGGGAGCTACGAGCAGTACTTC.

As DNA, the CDR3 is TGTGCCAGCACCTTGAGCGGGAGCATTACAGATACGCAGTATTTT. It codes for CASTLSGSITDTQYF. This chain links TRBV7-8 with TRBJ2-3, with 8 nucleotides matching TRBD2. The CDR3 extends over 15 amino acids. Trimming removed 7 bases from V and 3 bases from J; junction bases left unmatched: 9. Germline V CDR1 and CDR2: SGHVS, FQNEAQ.

The V and J genes are TRBV29-1 and TRBJ2-1; no clear D gene. Looked up from germline, CDR1 is SQVTM and CDR2 is ANQGSEA. Trimming pared 7 bases from V and 9 bases from J, leaving 10 bases between. The CDR3 covers 10 residues. The CDR3 is CSARDVEQFF. The CDR3 nucleotides are TGCAGCGCCAGAGATGTTGAGCAGTTCTTC.

The rearrangement joins TRBV5-1 to TRBJ1-1; 9 bases match TRBD1. J gave up 1 base and V 9 bases, and 4 bases lay outside the gene matches. The CDR3 is 13 amino acids. The germline gives CDR1 SGHRS, CDR2 YFSETQ. The CDR3 sequence: CATGQGSNTEAFF. DNA for the CDR3: TGCGCCACCGGACAGGGGTCGAACACTGAAGCTTTCTTT.

This clonotype was found a few times. The CDR3 DNA reads TGTGCCAGCAGCTTATGGGGATCTGGGGCCAACGTCCTGACTTTC. Amino acid sequence: CASSLWGSGANVLTF. This chain uses TRBV7-6 with TRBJ2-6; D gene unclear. With 2 bases removed from V and 1 base from J, the gap between germline ends came to 6 bases. Germline V gene data show CDR1 as SGHVS and CDR2 as FNYEAQ. The CDR3 has 15 residues.

The chain couples TRBV18 to TRBJ2-7; D not resolved. V lost 4 bases, J lost 4 bases, and 5 bases lay in between. Germline CDR1 KGHSH, CDR2 LQKENI. CDR3 length: 11 residues. The CDR3 DNA reads TGTGCCAGCTCACGGAAATACGAGCAGTACTTC. It specifies CASSRKYEQYF.

V is TRBV19 and J is TRBJ2-1, with D unresolved. The V end lost 8 bases, the J end lost 8 bases, and 10 bases lay between the germline ends. Germline CDR1 and CDR2: LNHDA and SQIVND (reference sequence). CDR3 length equals 11 residues. This CDR3 reads CASCPPDEQFF. The DNA for the CDR3 is TGTGCCAGTTGCCCCCCCGATGAGCAGTTCTTC.

This clonotype came up a few times. This sequence joins TRBV7-9 and TRBJ2-5; TRBD2 might be the D (5 bases). V lost 5 bases, J lost 0 bases, and 16 bases lay in between. Germline V gene lookup returns CDR1 SEHNR and CDR2 FQNEAQ (reference sequence). This CDR3 region has 16 residues. The DNA of the CDR3 is TGTGCCAGCAGCCCCCAAGCCCTAGCTAACCAAGAGACCCAGTACTTC. Residues: CASSPQALANQETQYF.

The chain joins TRBV3-1 to TRBJ2-7, with 10 positions matching TRBD1. CDR1 is LGHDT and CDR2 is YNNKEL in the germline V gene (reference sequence). The CDR3 spans 15 residues. The trim removed 3 bases at V and 3 bases at J, leaving 5 bases unmatched. The CDR3 coding sequence is TGTGCCAGCAGCCACCCGACAGGGGGCTTCTACGAGCAGTACTTC. Translation: CASSHPTGGFYEQYF.

This clonotype turned up a few times. The chain employs TRBV25-1 and TRBJ1-4; 7 nucleotides line up with TRBD1. The CDR3 is 15 amino acids. Germline V lookup: CDR1 MGHDK, CDR2 SYGVNS. V shed 4 bases and J 2 bases; nucleotides not matched to a gene: 4. CDR3 protein: CASSAGQWTNEKLFF. For the CDR3, the DNA is TGTGCCAGCAGTGCGGGACAGTGGACTAATGAAAAACTGTTTTTT. The complete variable domain, with remaining parts taken from reference TRBV25-1 and TRBJ1-4, reads EADIYQTPRYLVIGTGKKITLECSQTMGHDKMYWYQQDPGMELHLIHYSYGVNSTEKGDLSSESTVSRIRTEHFPLTLESARPSHTSQYLCASSAGQWTNEKLFFGSGTQLSVL.

V gene TRBV27 combines with J gene TRBJ2-7; the match to TRBD1 covers 7 bases. CDR1 and CDR2 from the germline V gene are MNHEY and SMNVEV (reference sequence). The CDR3 sequence is 17 residues long. V shed 8 bases, J shed 3 bases, and the junction held 19 bases outside the gene matches. Written as DNA, the CDR3 is TGTGCCAGCCAGCCAGCAGTTACAGGGACAGATTACTACGAGCAGTACTTC. Its translation: CASQPAVTGTDYYEQYF.

This clonotype was counted a few times. The chain recombines TRBV3-1 with TRBJ2-2; D not certain. The CDR3 covers 12 residues. Looked up from germline, CDR1 is LGHDT and CDR2 is YNNKEL (reference sequence). Trimming shortened V by 4 bases and J by 6 bases, and 6 bases separated the two germline ends. CDR3 in amino acids: CASSPHAGELFF. The CDR3 DNA is TGTGCCAGCAGCCCCCATGCCGGGGAGCTGTTTTTT.

This clonotype was observed a handful of times. The chain recombines TRBV5-1 with TRBJ2-1; perhaps TRBD2 as D (5 bases). The CDR3 runs to 15 residues. The germline gives CDR1 SGHRS, CDR2 YFSETQ. Deletions cut 4 bases from V and 3 bases from J, with 14 bases between. CDR3 protein: CASSISGSNYNEQFF. The CDR3 DNA follows: TGCGCCAGCAGCATCAGCGGCTCTAACTACAATGAGCAGTTCTTC.

This clonotype was counted between two and nine times. In DNA form, the CDR3 reads TGTGCCACCGGGTCCCATAGCTCCTACAATGAGCAGTTCTTC. The encoded protein is CATGSHSSYNEQFF. V gene TRBV19 combines with J gene TRBJ2-1; D gene ambiguous. V was pared by 10 bases and J by 0 bases, with 13 bases between. Germline lookup yields CDR1 LNHDA and CDR2 SQIVND (reference sequence). The CDR3 sequence is 14 residues long.

The rearrangement joins TRBV27 to TRBJ2-7; TRBD2 agrees at 15 bases. Germline V gene sequence: CDR1 MNHEY, CDR2 SMNVEV (reference sequence). V gave up 3 bases and J gave up 6 bases; unmatched junction bases: 9. The CDR3 is 17 residues long. The CDR3 spells CASSLSPPGLAGGEQYF. Here the CDR3 DNA reads TGTGCCAGCAGTTTGTCTCCCCCGGGACTAGCGGGAGGCGAGCAGTACTTC.

V is TRBV7-2 and J is TRBJ2-3, with TRBD2 matching over 15 bases. Germline V gene lookup returns CDR1 SGHTA and CDR2 FQGNSA. The CDR3 loop spans 20 amino acids. Unmatched junction bases numbered 10, after V lost 1 base and J lost 2 bases. CDR3 nucleotides: TGTGCCAGCAGCTTAGTCCCTCTAGGACTAGCGGGAGGGGCCACAGATACGCAGTATTTT. Translation: CASSLVPLGLAGGATDTQYF.